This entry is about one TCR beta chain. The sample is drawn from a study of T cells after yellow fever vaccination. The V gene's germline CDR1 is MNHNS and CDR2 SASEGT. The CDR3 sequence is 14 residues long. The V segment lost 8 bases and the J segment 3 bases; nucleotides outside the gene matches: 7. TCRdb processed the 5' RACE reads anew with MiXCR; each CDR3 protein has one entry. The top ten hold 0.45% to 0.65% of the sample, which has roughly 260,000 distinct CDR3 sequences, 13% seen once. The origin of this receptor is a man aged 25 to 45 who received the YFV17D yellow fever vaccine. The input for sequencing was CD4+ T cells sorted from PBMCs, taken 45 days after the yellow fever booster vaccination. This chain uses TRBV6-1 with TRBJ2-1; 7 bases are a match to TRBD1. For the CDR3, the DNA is TGTGCCAGCGGGAACAGGGGAATCTACAATGAGCAGTTCTTC. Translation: CASGNRGIYNEQFF.